This T cell receptor (beta chain) was profiled in a study of shared clonotypes between healthy human individuals. Overall study results and limits: Sample collection involved blood only; tissue repertoires are likely different.

Running of the assay took place at deep level. Genomic DNA from each subset was divided evenly over several immunoSEQ plates. Repertoires were generated with immunoSEQ multiplex PCR, while TCRdb's copy carries only in-frame clones and drops some. The sample carries about 2.2 million clones, around 93% recorded once. Cells designated naive CD8 were CD45RO-negative and were positively selected for CCR7, with terminally differentiated effector memory CD45RA+ cells excluded. On this clone: No antigen is known for it. This same CDR3 is encoded by further DNA sequences in the sample.

CDR1 and CDR2 (germline): MDHEN, SYDVKM. The CDR3 totals 14 residues. Trimming removed 1 base at V and 1 base at J, with 8 bases between. The chain recombines TRBV28 with TRBJ2-7; a possible D gene is TRBD2 (6 bases). Material for sequencing was naive CD8+ T cells from PBMCs. The origin of this receptor is a man between 18 and 35 years old in good health. Some clones in this sample may be carry-over from other donors' samples. CDR3 residues: CASSLSGESYEQYF. The CDR3 nucleotides read TGTGCCAGCAGTTTATCGGGGGAGTCCTACGAGCAGTACTTC.